The entry below gives a single T cell receptor beta chain sequence along with its context. These data are taken from a study of long-term antiretroviral therapy in people with HIV. Version v3.0 of the immunoSEQ assay ran at survey level. Here immunoSEQ multiplex PCR was the method, and the copy in TCRdb shows in-frame clones only, minus some. The table has more than 35,000 clones, approximately 86% seen once. Per the germline V gene, CDR1 is MDHEN and CDR2 is SYDVKM. This CDR3 comprises 16 residues. Between the trimmed V and J ends, which lost 5 bases and 3 bases, there was a span of 19 bases. The rearrangement links TRBV28 to TRBJ1-2, with D possibly being TRBD1 (6 bases). Sequenced here: unsorted PBMCs, sampled just before starting antiretroviral therapy. The TCR sequence derives from a woman under 30 with HIV. CDR3: CASSLAGTGRDYGYTF. The CDR3 DNA reads as TGTGCCAGCAGTCTAGCCGGAACAGGGAGGGACTATGGCTACACCTTC.